This T cell receptor (beta chain) was found in a study of cytomegalovirus exposure and HLA in healthy donors. Study-wide background: The roughly 120 million unique TCR beta sequences, from some 170 million T cells, were found by an earlier analysis. Study-level results: The study recorded some 160 TCR beta chains that were cytomegalovirus-associated. The authors reported that TCR beta sequences could predict HLA-A and HLA-B alleles. These predictions were accurate for most subjects in the first cohort.

Healthy bone marrow donors made up the donor group. In the case of this clone: Its antigen is as yet unknown.

The PCR contained 60 Vbeta and 13 Jbeta primers. Generated by immunoSEQ multiplex PCR, the TCRdb table keeps only in-frame clones and is missing some. This sample has approximately 210,000 clones, with 79% found just once. CDR3 length: 15 residues. The V gene lost 1 base and the J gene lost 0 bases, with 9 bases spanning the gap. CDR1 is SGHVS and CDR2 is FQNEAQ in the germline V gene. The specimen was PBMCs. This TCR was recovered from a woman between 50 and 59 years old in good health and CMV-seronegative. The chain is built from TRBV7-8 and TRBJ1-1; possible D gene TRBD1, 5 bases. CDR3 loop: CASSLGSTVNTEAFF. The DNA for the CDR3 is TGTGCCAGCAGCTTAGGGTCGACAGTGAACACTGAAGCTTTCTTT.